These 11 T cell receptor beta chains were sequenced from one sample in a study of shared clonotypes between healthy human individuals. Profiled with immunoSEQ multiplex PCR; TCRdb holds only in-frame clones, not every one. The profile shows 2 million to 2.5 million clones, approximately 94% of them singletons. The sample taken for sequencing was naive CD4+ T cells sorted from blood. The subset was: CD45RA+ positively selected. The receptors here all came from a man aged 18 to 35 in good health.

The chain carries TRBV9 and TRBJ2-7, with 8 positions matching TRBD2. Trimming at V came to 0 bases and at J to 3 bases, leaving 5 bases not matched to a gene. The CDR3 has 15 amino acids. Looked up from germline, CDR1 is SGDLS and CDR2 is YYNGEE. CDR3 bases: TGTGCCAGCAGCGTAGAGGCTAGCGGGTACTACGAGCAGTACTTC. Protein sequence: CASSVEASGYYEQYF.

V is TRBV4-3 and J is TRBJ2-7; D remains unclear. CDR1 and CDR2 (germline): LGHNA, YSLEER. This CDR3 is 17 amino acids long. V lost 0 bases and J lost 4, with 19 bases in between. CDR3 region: CASSQDPQSKGPYEQYF. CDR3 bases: TGCGCCAGCAGCCAAGATCCCCAGAGTAAAGGGCCTTACGAGCAGTACTTC.

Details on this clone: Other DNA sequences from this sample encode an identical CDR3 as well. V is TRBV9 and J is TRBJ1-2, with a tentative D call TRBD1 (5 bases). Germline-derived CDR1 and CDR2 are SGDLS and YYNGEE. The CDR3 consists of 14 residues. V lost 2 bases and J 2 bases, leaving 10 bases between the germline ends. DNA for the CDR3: TGTGCCAGCAGCGTGGGGGGTCCCAACTATGGCTACACCTTC. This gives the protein CASSVGGPNYGYTF.

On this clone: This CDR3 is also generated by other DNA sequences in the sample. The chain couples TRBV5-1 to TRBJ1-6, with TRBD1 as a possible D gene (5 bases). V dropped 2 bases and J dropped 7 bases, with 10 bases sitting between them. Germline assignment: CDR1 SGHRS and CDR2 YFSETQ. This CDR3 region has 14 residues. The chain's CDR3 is CASSFGTANSPLHF. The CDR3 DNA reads TGCGCCAGCAGCTTCGGGACGGCGAATTCACCCCTCCACTTT.

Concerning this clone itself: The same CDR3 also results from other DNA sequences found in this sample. Written as DNA, the CDR3 is TGTGCCAGCTCACCACCGGGGACTGCCGGAAACACCATATATTTT. Translating gives CASSPPGTAGNTIYF. V usage is TRBV18 and J usage is TRBJ1-3; D is possibly TRBD1 (5 bases). Germline assignment: CDR1 KGHSH and CDR2 LQKENI. The V end lost 0 bases, the J end lost 4 bases, and 10 bases lay between the germline ends. This CDR3 has 15 residues.

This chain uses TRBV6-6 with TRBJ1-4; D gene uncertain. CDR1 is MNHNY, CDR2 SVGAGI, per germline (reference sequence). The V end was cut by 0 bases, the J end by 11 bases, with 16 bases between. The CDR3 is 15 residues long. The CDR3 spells CASSYSGRPGGKLFF. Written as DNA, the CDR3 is TGTGCCAGCAGTTACTCAGGCCGGCCGGGCGGGAAACTGTTTTTT.

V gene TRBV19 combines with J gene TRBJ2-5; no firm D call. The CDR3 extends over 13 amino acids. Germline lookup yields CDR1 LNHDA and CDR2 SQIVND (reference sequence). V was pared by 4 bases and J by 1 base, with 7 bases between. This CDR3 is CASSRTAQETQYF. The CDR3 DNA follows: TGTGCCAGTAGTAGGACGGCCCAAGAGACCCAGTACTTC.

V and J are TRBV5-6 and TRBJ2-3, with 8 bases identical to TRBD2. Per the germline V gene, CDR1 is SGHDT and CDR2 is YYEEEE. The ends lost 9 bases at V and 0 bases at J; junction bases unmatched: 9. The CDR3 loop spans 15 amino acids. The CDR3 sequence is CATRRRGVSTDTQYF. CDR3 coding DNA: TGTGCCACCCGGCGGCGGGGGGTCAGCACAGATACGCAGTATTTT. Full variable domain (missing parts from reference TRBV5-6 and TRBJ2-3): DAGVTQSPTHLIKTRGQQVTLRCSPKSGHDTVSWYQQALGQGPQFIFQYYEEEERQRGNFPDRFSGHQFPNYSSELNVNALLLGDSALYLCATRRRGVSTDTQYFGPGTRLTVL.

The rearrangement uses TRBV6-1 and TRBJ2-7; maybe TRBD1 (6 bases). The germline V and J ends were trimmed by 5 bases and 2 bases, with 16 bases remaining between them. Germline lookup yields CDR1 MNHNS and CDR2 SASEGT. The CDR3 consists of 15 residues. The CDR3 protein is CASSQQGHQPYEQYF. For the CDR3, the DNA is TGTGCCAGCAGTCAACAGGGCCACCAGCCCTACGAGCAGTACTTC.

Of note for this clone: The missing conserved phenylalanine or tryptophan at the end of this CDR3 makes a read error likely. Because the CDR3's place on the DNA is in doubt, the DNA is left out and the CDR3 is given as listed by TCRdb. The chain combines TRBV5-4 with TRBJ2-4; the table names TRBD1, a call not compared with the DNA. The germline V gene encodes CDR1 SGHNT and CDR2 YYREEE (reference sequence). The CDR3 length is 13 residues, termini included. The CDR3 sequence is CASSFPDREVLPA.

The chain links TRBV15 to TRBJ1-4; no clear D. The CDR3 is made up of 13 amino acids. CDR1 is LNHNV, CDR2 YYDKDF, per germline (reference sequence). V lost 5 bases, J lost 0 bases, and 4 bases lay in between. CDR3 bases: TGTGCCACCAGCGGCCCAACTAATGAAAAACTGTTTTTT. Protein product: CATSGPTNEKLFF.